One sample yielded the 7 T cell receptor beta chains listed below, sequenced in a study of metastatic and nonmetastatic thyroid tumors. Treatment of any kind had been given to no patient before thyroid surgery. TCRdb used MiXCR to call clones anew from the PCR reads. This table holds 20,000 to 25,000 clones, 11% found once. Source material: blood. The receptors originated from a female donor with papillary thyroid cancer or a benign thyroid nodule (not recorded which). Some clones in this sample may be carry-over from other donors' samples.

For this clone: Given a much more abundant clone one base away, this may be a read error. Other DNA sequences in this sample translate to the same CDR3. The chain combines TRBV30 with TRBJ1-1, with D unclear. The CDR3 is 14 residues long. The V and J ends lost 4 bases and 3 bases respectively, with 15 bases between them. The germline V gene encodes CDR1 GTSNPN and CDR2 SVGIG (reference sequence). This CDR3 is CAWKVSPADTEAFF. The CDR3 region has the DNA TGTGCCTGGAAAGTGAGTCCTGCGGACACTGAAGCTTTCTTT.

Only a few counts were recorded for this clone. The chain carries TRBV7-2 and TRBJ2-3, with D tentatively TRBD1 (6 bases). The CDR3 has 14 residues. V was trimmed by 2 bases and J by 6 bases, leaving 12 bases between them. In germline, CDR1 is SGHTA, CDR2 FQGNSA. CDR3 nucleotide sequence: TGTGCCAGCAGCTTAACAGGGATGGGGGATACGCAGTATTTT. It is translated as CASSLTGMGDTQYF.

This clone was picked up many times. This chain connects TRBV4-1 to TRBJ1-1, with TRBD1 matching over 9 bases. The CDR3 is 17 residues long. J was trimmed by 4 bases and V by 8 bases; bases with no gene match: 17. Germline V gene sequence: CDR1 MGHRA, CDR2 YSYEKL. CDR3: CASGPSGTGLRVTEAFF. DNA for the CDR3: TGCGCCAGCGGGCCTTCCGGGACAGGGTTGCGGGTCACTGAAGCTTTCTTT.

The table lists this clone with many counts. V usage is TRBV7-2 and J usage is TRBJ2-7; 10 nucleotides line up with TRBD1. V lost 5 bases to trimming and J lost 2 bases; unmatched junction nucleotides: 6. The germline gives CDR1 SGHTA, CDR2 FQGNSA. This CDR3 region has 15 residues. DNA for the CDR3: TGTGCCAGCAGCCGGGGACAGGGGAATACCTACGAGCAGTACTTC. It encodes CASSRGQGNTYEQYF. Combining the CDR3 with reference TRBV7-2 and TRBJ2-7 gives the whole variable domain GAGVSQSPSNKVTEKGKDVELRCDPISGHTALYWYRQSLGQGLEFLIYFQGNSAPDKSGLPSDRFSAERTGGSVSTLTIQRTQQEDSAVYLCASSRGQGNTYEQYFGPGTRLTVT.

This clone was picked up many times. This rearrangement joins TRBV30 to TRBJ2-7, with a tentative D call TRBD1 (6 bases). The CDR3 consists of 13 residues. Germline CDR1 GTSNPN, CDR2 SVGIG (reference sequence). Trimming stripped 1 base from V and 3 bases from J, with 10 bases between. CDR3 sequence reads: CAWSGGLIYEQYF. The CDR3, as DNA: TGTGCCTGGAGTGGGGGGCTGATCTACGAGCAGTACTTC. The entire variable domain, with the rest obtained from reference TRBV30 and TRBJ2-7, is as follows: SQTIHQWPATLVQPVGSPLSLECTVEGTSNPNLYWYRQAAGRGLQLLFYSVGIGQISSEVPQNLSASRPQDRQFILSSKKLLLSDSGFYLCAWSGGLIYEQYFGPGTRLTVT.

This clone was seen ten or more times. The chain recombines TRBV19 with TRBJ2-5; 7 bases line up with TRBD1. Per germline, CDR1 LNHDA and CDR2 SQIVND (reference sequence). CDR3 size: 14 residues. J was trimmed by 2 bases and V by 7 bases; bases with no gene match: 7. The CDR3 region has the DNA TGTGCCAGTACTGAGGGGGCCGGACAAGAGACCCAGTACTTC. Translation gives CASTEGAGQETQYF.

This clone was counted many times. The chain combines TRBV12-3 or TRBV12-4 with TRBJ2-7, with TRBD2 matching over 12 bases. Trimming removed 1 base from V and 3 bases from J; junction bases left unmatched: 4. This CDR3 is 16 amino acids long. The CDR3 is CASSLEASGGGYEQYF. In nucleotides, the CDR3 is TGTGCCAGCAGTTTAGAGGCTAGCGGGGGGGGCTACGAGCAGTACTTC.